This note documents a single TCR beta chain sequence. V was shortened by 5 bases and J by 7 bases, with 13 bases between the two germline ends. This CDR3 region has 13 residues. Germline CDR1 MNHEY, CDR2 SMNVEV (reference sequence). This sample was included in a study of blood T cells in healthy people across ages. Then a second PCR, running about 6 to 12 cycles, was carried out with a sample-barcoded 5' primer and a J-beta primer mix. MiXCR, run by TCRdb on the 5' RACE reads, gives a single entry per CDR3 protein. The sample has 1.5 million or so distinct CDR3 sequences; around two fifths are singletons.

What was sequenced was blood. This clonotype originated in a woman aged 18-29 years in good health. The V call is TRBV27, the J call TRBJ2-3, with D hard to call. CDR3: CASSQLPPHTQYF. The CDR3 region has the DNA TGTGCCAGCAGTCAGCTACCCCCTCATACGCAGTATTTT.